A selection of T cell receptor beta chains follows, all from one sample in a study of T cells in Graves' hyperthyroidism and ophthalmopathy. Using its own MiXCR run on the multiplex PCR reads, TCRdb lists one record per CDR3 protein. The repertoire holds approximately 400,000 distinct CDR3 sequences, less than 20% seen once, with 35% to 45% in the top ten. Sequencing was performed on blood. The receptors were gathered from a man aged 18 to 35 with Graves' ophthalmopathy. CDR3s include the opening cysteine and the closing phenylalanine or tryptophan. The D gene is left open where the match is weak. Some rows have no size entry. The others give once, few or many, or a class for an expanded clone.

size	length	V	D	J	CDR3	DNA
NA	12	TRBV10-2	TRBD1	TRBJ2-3	CASSGDSLTQYF	TGCGCCAGCAGTGGGGACAGTCTGACGCAGTATTTT
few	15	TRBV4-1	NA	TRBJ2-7	CASSQDSRAGNEQYF	TGCGCCAGCAGCCAAGATTCTAGGGCGGGGAACGAGCAGTACTTC
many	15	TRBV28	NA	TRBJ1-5	CASSPGSTGHQPQHF	TGTGCCAGCAGTCCTGGGTCAACAGGGCATCAGCCCCAGCATTTT
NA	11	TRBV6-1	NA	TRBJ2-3	CASRGEYTQYF	TGTGCCAGCAGGGGAGAATATACGCAGTATTTT
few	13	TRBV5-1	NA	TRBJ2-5	CASSLDSVETQYF	TGCGCCAGCAGCTTGGATAGCGTAGAGACCCAGTACTTC
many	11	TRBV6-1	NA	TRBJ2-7	CASSHIGEQYF	TGTGCCAGCAGCCACATAGGAGAGCAGTACTTC
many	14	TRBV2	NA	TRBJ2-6	CASSASSGANVLTF	TGTGCCAGCAGTGCGAGCTCTGGGGCCAACGTCCTGACTTTC
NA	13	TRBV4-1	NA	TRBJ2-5	CASSPRGVETQYF	TGCGCCAGCAGCCCGAGAGGGGTAGAGACCCAGTACTTC
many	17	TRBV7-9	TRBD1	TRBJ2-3	CASSPMLNRGASDTQYF	TGTGCCAGCAGCCCCATGTTAAACAGGGGCGCATCAGATACGCAGTATTTT
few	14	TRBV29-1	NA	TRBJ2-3	CSVEGWDNTDTQYF	TGCAGCGTTGAAGGGTGGGACAACACAGATACGCAGTATTTT
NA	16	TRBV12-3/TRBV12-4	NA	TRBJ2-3	CASSFWGREVPDTQYF	TGTGCCAGCAGTTTCTGGGGGCGTGAGGTCCCAGATACGCAGTATTTT
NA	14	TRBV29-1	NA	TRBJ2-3	CSVVPGSSGDTQYF	TGCAGCGTTGTCCCGGGTTCCAGCGGAGATACGCAGTATTTT
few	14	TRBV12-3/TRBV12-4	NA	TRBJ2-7	CASSSQSGSREQYF	TGTGCCAGCAGTTCCCAATCAGGGTCTCGCGAGCAGTACTTC
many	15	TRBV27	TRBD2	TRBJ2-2	CASRLGTSDYGELFF	TGTGCCAGCAGGCTGGGGACTAGTGATTACGGGGAGCTGTTTTTT
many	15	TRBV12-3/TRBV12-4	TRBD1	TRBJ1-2	CASSPVATGNYGYTF	TGTGCCAGCAGTCCAGTAGCGACAGGGAACTATGGCTACACCTTC
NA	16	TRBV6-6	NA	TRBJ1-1	CASSYDRTVMNTEAFF	TGTGCCAGCAGTTACGATAGGACAGTCATGAACACTGAAGCTTTCTTT
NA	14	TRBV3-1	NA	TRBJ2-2	CASSQGQGSGELFF	TGTGCCAGCAGCCAAGGCCAAGGATCCGGGGAGCTGTTTTTT
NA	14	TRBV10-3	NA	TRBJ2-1	CAISDRGAYNEQFF	TGTGCCATCAGTGACAGGGGAGCCTACAATGAGCAGTTCTTC
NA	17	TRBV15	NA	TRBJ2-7	CATSRDRGDRLAYEQYF	TGTGCCACCAGCAGAGATCGGGGGGACAGGCTCGCCTACGAGCAGTACTTC
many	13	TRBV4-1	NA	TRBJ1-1	CASSQEGAREAFF	TGCGCCAGCAGCCAAGAGGGGGCAAGGGAAGCTTTCTTT
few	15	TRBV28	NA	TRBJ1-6	CASISGPGRFTPLHF	TGTGCCAGCATCAGTGGACCGGGGAGATTCACCCCCCTCCACTTT
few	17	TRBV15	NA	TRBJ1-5	CATSRGGGGPLNQPQHF	TGTGCCACCAGCAGAGGCGGTGGGGGACCGCTCAATCAGCCCCAGCATTTT
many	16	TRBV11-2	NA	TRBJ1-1	CASSLFVGARNTEAFF	TGTGCCAGCAGCTTATTCGTGGGGGCGCGGAACACTGAAGCTTTCTTT
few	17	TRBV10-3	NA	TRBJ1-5	CAISESPPGSSSQPQHF	TGTGCCATCAGTGAGTCGCCCCCGGGGAGTTCGAGTCAGCCCCAGCATTTT
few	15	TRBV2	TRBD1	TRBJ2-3	CASRGIQGAVNTQYF	TGTGCCAGCAGGGGGATTCAGGGGGCCGTAAATACGCAGTATTTT
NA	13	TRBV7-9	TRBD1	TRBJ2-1	CASSLPGQQEQSF	TGTGCCAGCAGCCTACCGGGACAGCAGGAGCAGTCCTTC
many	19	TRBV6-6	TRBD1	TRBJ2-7	CASSYSRDRAEPTVDEQYF	TGTGCCAGCAGTTACTCCCGGGACAGGGCGGAACCGACTGTCGACGAGCAGTACTTC
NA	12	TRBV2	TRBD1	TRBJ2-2	CASRSGTDELFF	TGTGCCAGCAGGAGTGGGACAGATGAGCTGTTTTTT
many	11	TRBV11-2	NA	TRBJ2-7	CASSLSNEQYF	TGTGCCAGCAGCTTATCCAACGAGCAGTACTTC
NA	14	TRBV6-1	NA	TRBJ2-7	CASRLRGGPYEQYF	TGTGCCAGCAGGCTGCGTGGGGGCCCCTACGAGCAGTACTTC
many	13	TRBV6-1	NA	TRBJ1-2	CASSSGWGYGYTF	TGTGCCAGCAGTTCAGGGTGGGGCTATGGCTACACCTTC
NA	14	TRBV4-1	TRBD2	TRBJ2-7	CASSYGTGRYEQYF	TGCGCCAGCAGCTATGGAACCGGGAGGTACGAGCAGTACTTC
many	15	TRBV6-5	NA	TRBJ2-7	CASSYRGGGTYEQYF	TGTGCCAGCAGTTACCGGGGTGGGGGAACCTACGAGCAGTACTTC
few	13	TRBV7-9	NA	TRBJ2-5	CASSPEMDETQYF	TGTGCCAGCAGCCCAGAAATGGATGAGACCCAGTACTTC
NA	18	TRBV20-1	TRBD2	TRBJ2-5	CSADLSGGLLGPQETQYF	TGCAGTGCCGATCTGAGCGGGGGGCTCTTAGGTCCTCAAGAGACCCAGTACTTC
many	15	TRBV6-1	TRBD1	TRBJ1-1	CASSSSRQGASEAFF	TGTGCCAGCAGTTCCTCCCGACAGGGGGCCAGCGAAGCTTTCTTT
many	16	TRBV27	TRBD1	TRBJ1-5	CASSSTGTGGLQPQHF	TGTGCCAGCAGTTCGACGGGGACAGGGGGGCTTCAGCCCCAGCATTTT
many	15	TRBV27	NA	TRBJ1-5	CASSYRRGFNQPQHF	TGTGCCAGCAGTTACCGCCGGGGGTTCAATCAGCCCCAGCATTTT
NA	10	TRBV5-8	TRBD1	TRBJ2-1	CASDRTGWFF	TGTGCCAGCGACAGGACAGGGTGGTTCTTC
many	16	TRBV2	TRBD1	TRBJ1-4	CASSEARTGLSEKLFF	TGTGCCAGCAGTGAAGCACGGACAGGGCTGTCTGAAAAACTGTTTTTT
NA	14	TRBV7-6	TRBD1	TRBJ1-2	CASSLAQGDYGYTF	TGTGCCAGCAGCTTAGCGCAGGGGGACTATGGCTACACCTTC
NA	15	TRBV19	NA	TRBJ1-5	CASSYLRDIEQPQHF	TGTGCCAGTAGTTACCTCCGGGACATAGAACAGCCCCAGCATTTT
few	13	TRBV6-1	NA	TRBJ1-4	CASLRLTNEKLFF	TGTGCCAGCCTAAGACTAACTAATGAAAAACTGTTTTTT
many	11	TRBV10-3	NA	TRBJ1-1	CAISEGYEAFF	TGTGCCATCAGTGAGGGGTATGAAGCTTTCTTT
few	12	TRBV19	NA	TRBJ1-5	CATGTGRQPQHF	TGTGCGACCGGTACAGGGAGACAGCCCCAGCATTTT
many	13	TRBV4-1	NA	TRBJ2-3	CASSQVRGGTQYF	TGCGCCAGCAGCCAAGTCAGGGGCGGGACGCAGTATTTT
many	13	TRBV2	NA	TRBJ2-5	CAAGFGRQETQYF	TGTGCTGCTGGTTTCGGCAGGCAGGAGACCCAGTACTTC
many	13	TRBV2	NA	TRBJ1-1	CASNGNMNTEAFF	TGTGCCAGCAATGGAAACATGAACACTGAAGCTTTCTTT
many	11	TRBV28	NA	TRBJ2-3	CASSAPDTQYF	TGTGCCAGCAGTGCGCCAGATACGCAGTATTTT
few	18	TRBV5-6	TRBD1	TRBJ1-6	CASSLPVSRGLGDSPLHF	TGTGCCAGCAGCTTACCCGTATCCAGGGGGCTTGGGGATTCACCCCTCCACTTT
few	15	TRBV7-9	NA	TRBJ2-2	CASSLYDSYTGELFF	TGTGCCAGCAGCTTATATGACTCCTACACCGGGGAGCTGTTTTTT
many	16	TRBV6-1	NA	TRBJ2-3	CASSDRRRTSTDTQYF	TGTGCCAGCAGTGATAGGAGGAGAACTAGCACAGATACGCAGTATTTT
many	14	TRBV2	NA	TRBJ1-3	CASSAGSLGNTIYF	TGTGCCAGCAGTGCCGGGAGCCTCGGAAACACCATATATTTT
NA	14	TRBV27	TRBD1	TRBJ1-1	CASRQTGGSTEAFF	TGTGCCAGCAGACAAACAGGGGGCAGCACTGAAGCTTTCTTT
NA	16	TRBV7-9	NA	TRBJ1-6	CASSLGGNSYNSPLHF	TGTGCCAGCAGCTTAGGAGGGAACTCCTATAATTCACCCCTCCACTTT
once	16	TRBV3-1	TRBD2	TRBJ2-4	CASSQGQAGGRSIQYF	TGTGCCAGCAGCCAAGGTCAAGCGGGGGGGCGAAGCATTCAGTACTTC
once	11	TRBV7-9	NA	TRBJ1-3	CARGSGNTIYF	TGTGCCAGAGGCTCTGGAAACACCATATATTTT
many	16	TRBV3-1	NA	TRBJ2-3	CASSPLRGARSDTQYF	TGTGCCAGCAGCCCTCTTCGGGGGGCCCGGTCAGATACGCAGTATTTT
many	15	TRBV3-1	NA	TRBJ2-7	CASSRYLGSSYEQYF	TGTGCCAGCAGCCGATACCTCGGGAGCTCCTACGAGCAGTACTTC
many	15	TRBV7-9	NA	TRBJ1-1	CASSLVAGEDTEAFF	TGTGCCAGCAGCTTAGTAGCAGGGGAGGACACTGAAGCTTTCTTT